A single sample gave rise to the 3 T cell receptor beta chains below, sequenced in a study of blood T cells in healthy people across ages. Primers used in a second PCR of about 6 to 12 cycles were a sample-barcoded 5' primer and a J-beta primer mix. TCRdb reanalysed the 5' RACE reads using MiXCR and keeps one entry per CDR3 protein. The data contain about 640,000 distinct CDR3 sequences, approximately 30% of them singletons. Sequenced: blood. Every receptor here comes from an elderly woman in good health.

To note about this clonotype: Given a much more abundant clone one base away, this may be a read error. The chain joins TRBV5-1 to TRBJ2-1; either TRBD1 or TRBD2 may supply D (5 bases each). The CDR3 totals 15 residues. The germline CDR1 and CDR2 sequences are SGHRS and YFSETQ. V lost 4 bases and J lost 3, with 14 bases in between. This chain's CDR3 is CASSPWGTVYNEQFF. The CDR3 DNA reads TGCGCCAGCAGCCCATGGGGGACGGTCTACAATGAGCAGTTCTTC.

This clonotype was picked up many times. The chain joins TRBV20-1 to TRBJ2-5; 13 bases map to TRBD2. V shed 0 bases, J shed 4 bases, and the junction held 2 bases outside the gene matches. Germline assignment: CDR1 DFQATT and CDR2 SNEGSKA (reference sequence). This CDR3 comprises 15 residues. CDR3 sequence: CSARDGTSGAETQYF. Written as DNA, the CDR3 is TGCAGTGCTAGAGACGGGACTAGCGGGGCAGAGACCCAGTACTTC.

This clonotype was counted ten times or more. J is TRBJ2-1 and V is TRBV12-5; D is uncertain. V shed 7 bases and J shed 13 bases, with 20 bases lying between them. Germline V CDR1 and CDR2: LGHNT, FRNRAP. The CDR3 loop spans 13 amino acids. This CDR3 is CASVRLEAVKQFF. The CDR3 bases are TGTGCTAGTGTTCGGTTAGAGGCGGTCAAACAGTTCTTC.